This entry features one TCR beta chain sequence. CDR3 length: 15 amino acids. Germline V gives CDR1 WSHSY, CDR2 SAAADI. Trimming pared 5 bases from V and 4 bases from J, leaving 16 bases between. The data belong to a study of T-cell reconstitution after alpha-beta-depleted transplantation in children. Preparing the TCRbeta library involved the use of unique molecular identifiers. TCRdb reanalysed the PCR reads using MiXCR and keeps one entry per CDR3 protein. Among roughly 500,000 distinct CDR3 sequences listed, about 16% were seen once. The material sequenced was PBMCs from the stem cell graft donor, taken from the stem cell graft. The chain uses TRBV10-2 and TRBJ2-3; TRBD2 might be the D (6 bases). This TCR came from a human donor who donated a stem cell graft to a child with acute lymphoblastic leukemia. Here the CDR3 reads CASSLAGKGSDTQYF. CDR3 DNA sequence: TGCGCCAGCAGTCTCGCGGGAAAAGGATCAGATACGCAGTATTTT.